This passage covers 25 T cell receptor beta chains from one sample sequenced in a study of cytomegalovirus exposure and HLA in healthy donors. It was with 60 Vbeta and 13 Jbeta primers that the PCR ran. TCRdb keeps only in-frame clones here, not all; method: immunoSEQ multiplex PCR. The sample yields some 170,000 clones, roughly 80% seen once. Sample: PBMCs. Receptors originate from a girl between 10 and 17 years old in good health and CMV-seropositive.

The genes are TRBV9 and TRBJ2-1; 10 bases agree with TRBD2. Germline V CDR1 and CDR2: SGDLS, YYNGEE. V dropped 5 bases and J dropped 2; count of bases not matched to a gene: 4. CDR3 length: 15 residues. CDR3 loop: CASRESGGAYNEQFF. The CDR3 bases are TGTGCCAGCAGGGAGAGCGGGGGGGCCTACAATGAGCAGTTCTTC. Looking up the rest from reference TRBV9 and TRBJ2-1 gives the full variable domain: DSGVTQTPKHLITATGQRVTLRCSPRSGDLSVYWYQQSLDQGLQFLIQYYNGEERAKGNILERFSAQQFPDLHSELNLSSLELGDSALYFCASRESGGAYNEQFFGPGTRLTVL.

To note about this clone: One end of the junction is discordant with germline, which a read error may explain. The rearrangement links TRBV7-7 to TRBJ2-6, with unresolved D. Germline V gene data show CDR1 as SSHAT and CDR2 as FNYEAQ (reference sequence). This CDR3 has 16 amino acids. CDR3 coding DNA: TGTGCTAGCAGCCCCATCGCACTTTTCGGGGCCAACGTCCTGACTTTC. Protein sequence: CASSPIALFGANVLTF.

The CDR3: CASSLYWGGDRGQPQHF. The CDR3 DNA is TGTGCCAGCAGTTTATATTGGGGTGGGGACAGGGGTCAGCCCCAGCATTTT. The genes are TRBV28 and TRBJ1-5; 10 bases map to TRBD1. CDR3 length: 17 residues. V was clipped by 1 base and J by 6 bases; unmatched bases: 9. Germline lookup yields CDR1 MDHEN and CDR2 SYDVKM.

This chain connects TRBV15 to TRBJ2-1; D is ambiguous. V was cut by 0 bases and J by 8 bases, with 5 bases left in between. The CDR3 runs to 12 residues. Germline CDR1 reads LNHNV; CDR2 reads YYDKDF (reference sequence). The CDR3 is CATSRDPDEQFF. The CDR3 DNA sequence: TGTGCCACCAGCAGAGATCCCGATGAGCAGTTCTTC.

This clone was detected only a few times. This rearrangement joins TRBV9 to TRBJ1-1, with D possibly matching TRBD1 (5 bases). CDR1 and CDR2 from the germline V gene are SGDLS and YYNGEE. Trimming stripped 4 bases from V and 7 bases from J, with 14 bases between. The CDR3 has 13 amino acids. CDR3 DNA sequence: TGTGCCAGCAGCCCCCCTCTGGGGGGTGAAGCTTTCTTT. It yields the protein CASSPPLGGEAFF.

A few counts support this clone. CDR3 region: CASSYNSDEQYF. DNA for the CDR3: TGTGCCAGCAGCTACAATTCAGACGAGCAGTACTTC. The V and J genes are TRBV7-8 and TRBJ2-7; D ambiguous. The V gene lost 4 bases and the J gene lost 5 bases, with 9 bases spanning the gap. CDR3 size: 12 residues. Germline values: CDR1 SGHVS, CDR2 FQNEAQ. The variable domain in full, with the rest retrieved from reference TRBV7-8 and TRBJ2-7, is GAGVSQSPRYKVAKRGQDVALRCDPISGHVSLFWYQQALGQGPEFLTYFQNEAQLDKSGLPSDRFFAERPEGSVSTLKIQRTQQEDSAVYLCASSYNSDEQYFGPGTRLTVT.

This rearrangement joins TRBV9 to TRBJ2-1; 11 bases align to TRBD2. The CDR3 runs 17 residues. With V trimmed by 4 bases and J by 5 bases, 11 bases remained unmatched. CDR1 and CDR2 from the germline V gene are SGDLS and YYNGEE. CDR3 protein: CASSPRLAGRIDNEQFF. CDR3 sequence (DNA): TGTGCCAGCAGCCCCCGACTAGCGGGACGAATCGACAATGAGCAGTTCTTC.

The chain employs TRBV29-1 and TRBJ2-5; 9 nucleotides agree with TRBD1. Germline loops: CDR1 SQVTM, CDR2 ANQGSEA. Trimming removed 7 bases from V and 0 bases from J; junction bases left unmatched: 9. The CDR3 extends over 15 amino acids. CDR3 coding DNA: TGCAGCGCCCGGACAGGGGTTGGGTACCAAGAGACCCAGTACTTC. It yields the protein CSARTGVGYQETQYF. Drawing the rest from reference TRBV29-1 and TRBJ2-5, the complete variable domain is SAVISQKPSRDICQRGTSLTIQCQVDSQVTMMFWYRQQPGQSLTLIATANQGSEATYESGFVIDKFPISRPNLTFSTLTVSNMSPEDSSIYLCSARTGVGYQETQYFGPGTRLLVL.

V gene TRBV5-4 combines with J gene TRBJ1-1; 8 bases align to TRBD1. Per germline, CDR1 SGHNT and CDR2 YYREEE (reference sequence). The CDR3 totals 15 residues. After removal of 4 bases from V and 5 bases from J, the junction contained 10 bases not matched to a gene. The CDR3 DNA follows: TGTGCCAGCAGCGAAAAACAGGGGGGGGATACTGAAGCTTTCTTT. Amino acid sequence: CASSEKQGGDTEAFF.

V usage is TRBV9 and J usage is TRBJ2-5; 7 bases are shared with TRBD1. The V gene end was trimmed by 0 bases and the J gene end by 4 bases; junction bases not matched to a gene: 6. This CDR3 region has 15 residues. The germline gives CDR1 SGDLS, CDR2 YYNGEE. CDR3 nucleotide sequence: TGTGCCAGCAGCGTAGGGGTTTGGGACAGAGAGACCCAGTACTTC. This codes for CASSVGVWDRETQYF. The whole variable domain, remainder taken from reference TRBV9 and TRBJ2-5, is DSGVTQTPKHLITATGQRVTLRCSPRSGDLSVYWYQQSLDQGLQFLIQYYNGEERAKGNILERFSAQQFPDLHSELNLSSLELGDSALYFCASSVGVWDRETQYFGPGTRLLVL.

This chain uses TRBV2 with TRBJ2-2; the D gene is possibly TRBD2 (6 bases). CDR3 length equals 17 residues. V lost 3 bases, J lost 10 bases, and 24 bases lay in between. In germline, CDR1 is SNHLY, CDR2 FYNNEI. The CDR3 spells CASSDRGRKVKIVELFF. CDR3 in DNA: TGTGCCAGCAGTGATCGGGGGAGGAAGGTAAAGATTGTGGAGCTGTTTTTT.

The chain carries TRBV6-1 and TRBJ1-6; D call uncertain. Germline V lookup: CDR1 MNHNS, CDR2 SASEGT. Between the trimmed V and J ends, which lost 2 bases and 4 bases, there was a span of 9 bases. The CDR3 loop spans 15 amino acids. The CDR3 is CASSELGRYNSPLHF. In DNA, the CDR3 is TGTGCCAGCAGTGAATTGGGCAGGTATAATTCACCCCTCCACTTT.

Only a few counts were recorded for this clone. This chain joins TRBV28 and TRBJ1-4; TRBD1 is a possible D gene (5 bases). Germline loops: CDR1 MDHEN, CDR2 SYDVKM. The CDR3 spans 14 residues. V lost 7 bases and J 3 bases, leaving 12 bases between the germline ends. The CDR3 protein is CASIGGAANEKLFF. The CDR3 DNA follows: TGTGCCAGCATTGGAGGGGCGGCTAATGAAAAACTGTTTTTT. The whole variable domain, remainder taken from reference TRBV28 and TRBJ1-4, is DVKVTQSSRYLVKRTGEKVFLECVQDMDHENMFWYRQDPGLGLRLIYFSYDVKMKEKGDIPEGYSVSREKKERFSLILESASTNQTSMYLCASIGGAANEKLFFGSGTQLSVL.

V gene TRBV4-1 combines with J gene TRBJ2-7, with 9 bases that match TRBD1. Unmatched junction bases numbered 9, after V lost 5 bases and J lost 4 bases. CDR1 is MGHRA and CDR2 is YSYEKL in the germline V gene. This CDR3 spans 15 amino acids. CDR3 protein: CASSSPGQGLYEQYF. The CDR3 coding sequence is TGCGCCAGCAGCTCGCCGGGACAGGGTCTTTACGAGCAGTACTTC.

Written as DNA, the CDR3 is TGCGCCAGCAGCCTTCTAGCGGGATGGTGGCCGCAGTACTTC. Translating gives CASSLLAGWWPQYF. This chain links TRBV4-1 with TRBJ2-7; 9 nucleotides match TRBD2. The CDR3 is 14 amino acids. V trimming: 4 bases; J trimming: 9 bases; junction bases outside the gene matches: 10. Germline V lookup: CDR1 MGHRA, CDR2 YSYEKL.

This clone was counted a few times. J is TRBJ2-2 and V is TRBV4-3; D gene uncertain. The CDR3 covers 14 residues. V lost 1 base and J lost 2, with 5 bases in between. Germline CDR1 reads LGHNA; CDR2 reads YSLEER. The chain's CDR3 is CASSQVQNTGELFF. CDR3 sequence (DNA): TGCGCCAGCAGCCAAGTCCAAAACACCGGGGAGCTGTTTTTT.

The V gene is TRBV28, the J gene TRBJ2-1; the match to TRBD2 covers 10 bases. This CDR3 has 15 residues. V lost 1 base, J lost 4 bases, and 1 base stayed unmatched. Germline V gives CDR1 MDHEN, CDR2 SYDVKM. CDR3 nucleotides: TGTGCCAGCAGTTTATTGACTAGCGGGTACAATGAGCAGTTCTTC. Translated, it gives CASSLLTSGYNEQFF.

This chain uses TRBV29-1 with TRBJ1-1, with unresolved D. Germline loops: CDR1 SQVTM, CDR2 ANQGSEA. The CDR3 is 12 amino acids. Here the CDR3 DNA reads TGCAGTTTTAGCTCCATGAACACTGAAGCTTTCTTT. Amino acid sequence: CSFSSMNTEAFF. The whole variable domain, remainder taken from reference TRBV29-1 and TRBJ1-1, is SAVISQKPSRDICQRGTSLTIQCQVDSQVTMMFWYRQQPGQSLTLIATANQGSEATYESGFVIDKFPISRPNLTFSTLTVSNMSPEDSSIYLCSFSSMNTEAFFGQGTRLTVV.

The chain is built from TRBV2 and TRBJ2-5; 11 bases map to TRBD2. J was trimmed by 5 bases and V by 4 bases; bases with no gene match: 3. Looked up from germline, CDR1 is SNHLY and CDR2 is FYNNEI. This CDR3 spans 14 amino acids. In DNA form, the CDR3 reads TGTGCCAGCAGTGCGGCTAGCGGGGGGGAGACCCAGTACTTC. It yields the protein CASSAASGGETQYF.

Only a few counts were recorded for this clone. This chain joins TRBV18 and TRBJ2-1; D unclear. Germline V CDR1 and CDR2: KGHSH, LQKENI. CDR3 length equals 12 residues. Trimming took 6 bases from V and 9 from J, leaving 12 bases between them. The CDR3 loop reads CASSATVGEQFF. The CDR3, as DNA: TGTGCCAGCTCGGCGACTGTCGGTGAGCAGTTCTTC.

V usage is TRBV6-5 and J usage is TRBJ2-3; tentatively, D is TRBD1 (5 bases). The ends were cut back, 7 bases at V and 0 bases at J, with 14 bases in the middle. Germline CDR1 reads MNHEY; CDR2 reads SVGAGI. This CDR3 region has 15 residues. CDR3 sequence: CASTPSQGSTDTQYF. DNA of the CDR3: TGTGCCAGCACACCCTCCCAGGGCAGCACAGATACGCAGTATTTT.

J is TRBJ2-1 and V is TRBV20-1; tentative D call: TRBD1 (5 bases). CDR3 length: 11 amino acids. CDR1 is DFQATT and CDR2 is SNEGSKA in the germline V gene (reference sequence). The ends were cut back, 7 bases at V and 5 bases at J, with 9 bases in the middle. The CDR3 sequence: CSEQGDNEQFF. The CDR3 nucleotides are TGCAGTGAGCAAGGGGACAATGAGCAGTTCTTC.

The chain uses TRBV7-8 and TRBJ2-7, with a tentative D call TRBD1 (5 bases). There are 13 residues in the CDR3. The germline V gene encodes CDR1 SGHVS and CDR2 FQNEAQ. The V end lost 5 bases, the J end lost 3 bases, and 11 bases lay between the germline ends. Here the CDR3 reads CASSVRGYYEQYF. DNA of the CDR3: TGTGCCAGCAGCGTAAGGGGATACTACGAGCAGTACTTC.

The chain joins TRBV28 to TRBJ1-5; TRBD1 agrees at 8 bases. The V segment lost 5 bases and the J segment 7 bases; nucleotides outside the gene matches: 10. The germline gives CDR1 MDHEN, CDR2 SYDVKM. The CDR3 covers 15 residues. CDR3 DNA sequence: TGTGCCAGCAGTCTCCCGACAGGGGTCGCCCAGCCCCAGCATTTT. Its translation is CASSLPTGVAQPQHF.

The V and J genes are TRBV18 and TRBJ2-7; tentative D call: TRBD2 (6 bases). CDR3 size: 14 residues. The germline CDR1 and CDR2 sequences are KGHSH and LQKENI. V lost 3 bases and J 1 base, leaving 10 bases between the germline ends. The CDR3 protein is CASSPGGPSYEQYF. CDR3 bases: TGTGCCAGCTCACCGGGGGGACCTTCCTACGAGCAGTACTTC.